What follows are 7 T cell receptor beta chains derived from one specimen sequenced in a study of T cell changes during pregnancy in multiple sclerosis. Sequencing was performed with immunoSEQ multiplex PCR; in TCRdb, only in-frame clones are kept and a portion is missing. The repertoire includes tens of thousands of clones, roughly nine tenths of them detected once, and approximately 0.38% sits in the top ten. This specimen consisted of CD4+ T cells from peripheral blood mononuclear cells, obtained in the second trimester of pregnancy. These TCRs come from a female donor with multiple sclerosis, enrolled in a pregnancy study.

This clone is medium-sized (0.01 to 0.1%) in the sample. This chain uses TRBV5-6 with TRBJ1-2; D is ambiguous. The V gene's germline CDR1 is SGHDT and CDR2 YYEEEE. The CDR3 has 14 residues. The V end lost 4 bases, the J end lost 2 bases, and 12 bases lay between the germline ends. CDR3 nucleotides: TGTGCCAGCAGCCCATCCCAGATAAACTATGGCTACACCTTC. Protein sequence: CASSPSQINYGYTF.

The chain uses TRBV7-8 and TRBJ2-3, with no clear D. The CDR3 runs 14 residues. CDR1 and CDR2 (germline): SGHVS, FQNEAQ. The V gene lost 2 bases and the J gene lost 5 bases, with 11 bases spanning the gap. As DNA, the CDR3 is TGTGCCAGCAGCTTACGGTTTTTAGAAGATACGCAGTATTTT. Translating it yields CASSLRFLEDTQYF.

In this sample, this clone turned up once. The chain recombines TRBV25-1 with TRBJ2-1, with 13 bases aligning to TRBD2. J was trimmed by 0 bases and V by 4 bases; bases with no gene match: 6. The CDR3 has 18 residues. In germline, CDR1 is MGHDK, CDR2 SYGVNS. This chain's CDR3 is CASSVTSGGSSSYNEQFF. CDR3 nucleotide sequence: TGTGCCAGCAGTGTGACTAGCGGGGGGTCGAGCTCCTACAATGAGCAGTTCTTC.

The chain links TRBV4-3 to TRBJ1-5; D possibly corresponds to TRBD1 (5 bases). The V and J ends lost 4 bases and 5 bases respectively, with 15 bases between them. Germline-derived CDR1 and CDR2 are LGHNA and YSLEER. CDR3 size: 15 residues. The CDR3 sequence is CASSPGGSGYQPQHF. The CDR3, as DNA: TGCGCCAGCAGCCCGGGGGGTTCGGGGTATCAGCCCCAGCATTTT.

The V call is TRBV6-6, the J call TRBJ1-3, with D possibly being TRBD1 (5 bases). Trimming left V 4 bases short and J 0 bases short, with 7 bases between. The CDR3 sequence is 14 residues long. Germline CDR1 reads MNHNY; CDR2 reads SVGAGI (reference sequence). The CDR3 protein is CASSWGGSGNTIYF. DNA for the CDR3: TGTGCCAGCAGTTGGGGCGGCTCTGGAAACACCATATATTTT.

A few counts support this clone. The CDR3: CASTRQGAGDTQYF. Here the CDR3 DNA reads TGCGCCAGCACCCGACAGGGGGCAGGAGATACGCAGTATTTT. J is TRBJ2-3 and V is TRBV5-1; TRBD1 matches at 10 bases. Per the germline V gene, CDR1 is SGHRS and CDR2 is YFSETQ. The V gene end was trimmed by 6 bases and the J gene end by 5 bases; junction bases not matched to a gene: 6. The CDR3 consists of 14 residues.

The V call is TRBV7-6, the J call TRBJ2-3; D might be TRBD1 (6 bases). The CDR3 has 14 residues. Germline loops: CDR1 SGHVS, CDR2 FNYEAQ. Trimming took 1 base from V and 4 from J, leaving 9 bases between them. CDR3 amino acids: CASSLDRAPDTQYF. CDR3 sequence (DNA): TGTGCCAGCAGCTTAGACAGGGCACCAGATACGCAGTATTTT. Full variable domain (remainder filled in from reference TRBV7-6 and TRBJ2-3): GAGVSQSPRYKVTKRGQDVALRCDPISGHVSLYWYRQALGQGPEFLTYFNYEAQQDKSGLPNDRFSAERPEGSISTLTIQRTEQRDSAMYRCASSLDRAPDTQYFGPGTRLTVL.